These 9 T cell receptor beta chains were all obtained from the same sample, sequenced in a study of cytomegalovirus exposure and HLA in healthy donors (dated by TCRdb to 2016 to 2017). Libraries came from the immunoSEQ multiplex PCR assay. Not all clones reach the TCRdb copy of this immuneACCESS table, which keeps in-frame sequences only. Checked studies attribute under half of the gap to unresolved V genes and leave the rest unexplained. This sample lists a few hundred thousand clones; about 90% were detected once. The top ten clones comprise about 11% of the sample. The sample comprised PBMCs. These receptors were collected from a man between 18 and 35 years old in good health and CMV-seropositive.

The J gene is TRBJ1-2, the V gene TRBV28; D possibly corresponds to TRBD1 (6 bases). Looked up from germline, CDR1 is MDHEN and CDR2 is SYDVKM. V lost 5 bases, J lost 5 bases, and 15 bases lay in between. This CDR3 has 14 residues. In nucleotides, the CDR3 is TGTGCCAGCAGTCGTCAGGGGCGAGAGTATGGCTACACCTTC. It yields the protein CASSRQGREYGYTF.

V usage is TRBV6-5 and J usage is TRBJ2-7; 11 bases fit TRBD2. Germline V gene data show CDR1 as MNHEY and CDR2 as SVGAGI. The CDR3 length is 14 residues. The trim removed 6 bases at V and 3 bases at J, leaving 4 bases unmatched. The CDR3 protein is CASSRTSGSYEQYF. The CDR3 DNA reads as TGTGCCAGCAGCCGAACTAGCGGGAGCTACGAGCAGTACTTC.

The genes are TRBV4-2 and TRBJ2-1; D is unresolved. This CDR3 spans 16 amino acids. The germline V and J ends were trimmed by 0 bases and 0 bases, with 9 bases remaining between them. Germline-derived CDR1 and CDR2 are LGHNA and YNFKEQ. The CDR3 nucleotides are TGTGCCAGCAGCCAAGATGACTTAAGCTCCTACAATGAGCAGTTCTTC. Translating it yields CASSQDDLSSYNEQFF.

Judged by abundance, this clone is large (0.1 to 1%). The chain recombines TRBV27 with TRBJ1-1, with a weak D call TRBD1 (5 bases). The V gene's germline CDR1 is MNHEY and CDR2 SMNVEV (reference sequence). There are 13 residues in the CDR3. V was cut by 4 bases and J by 6 bases, with 12 bases left in between. CDR3 nucleotide sequence: TGTGCCAGCAGTTCGCCCATGGGGGCTGAAGCTTTCTTT. Its translation is CASSSPMGAEAFF.

The CDR3, as DNA: TGTGCCAGCGACAGGGAAGCTAACTATGGCTACACCTTC. Amino acids: CASDREANYGYTF. The chain recombines TRBV2 with TRBJ1-2; 7 nucleotides line up with TRBD1. Germline assignment: CDR1 SNHLY and CDR2 FYNNEI. Germline trimming cut 8 bases from V and 0 bases from J; bases unmatched to any gene: 3. There are 13 residues in the CDR3. The full variable domain, completed using reference TRBV2 and TRBJ1-2, is EPEVTQTPSHQVTQMGQEVILRCVPISNHLYFYWYRQILGQKVEFLVSFYNNEISEKSEIFDDQFSVERPDGSNFTLKIRSTKLEDSAMYFCASDREANYGYTFGSGTRLTVV.

The chain is built from TRBV15 and TRBJ2-7; D is ambiguous. V shed 3 bases and J shed 0 bases, with 12 bases lying between them. This CDR3 region has 15 residues. The germline gives CDR1 LNHNV, CDR2 YYDKDF (reference sequence). CDR3: CATSRGSTSSYEQYF. CDR3 nucleotide sequence: TGTGCCACCAGCAGGGGCTCGACAAGCTCCTACGAGCAGTACTTC. The full variable domain, in which reference TRBV15 and TRBJ2-7 provide the parts outside the CDR3, is DAMVIQNPRYQVTQFGKPVTLSCSQTLNHNVMYWYQQKSSQAPKLLFHYYDKDFNNEADTPDNFQSRRPNTSFCFLDIRSPGLGDTAMYLCATSRGSTSSYEQYFGPGTRLTVT.

This chain links TRBV5-1 with TRBJ1-1, with 8 bases that match TRBD1. Germline CDR1 is SGHRS and CDR2 is YFSETQ. J lost 1 base, V lost 4 bases, and 3 bases had no gene match. The CDR3 contains 14 residues. This CDR3 reads CASSQGTGNTEAFF. CDR3 coding DNA: TGCGCCAGCAGCCAAGGGACAGGGAACACTGAAGCTTTCTTT.

This rearrangement joins TRBV9 to TRBJ2-2; D remains ambiguous. Germline CDR1 reads SGDLS; CDR2 reads YYNGEE. V was shortened by 4 bases and J by 3 bases, with 13 bases between the two germline ends. This CDR3 contains 15 residues. The CDR3 sequence: CASSPQRPYTGELFF. CDR3 DNA sequence: TGTGCCAGCAGCCCCCAACGCCCTTACACCGGGGAGCTGTTTTTT. Full variable domain (remainder filled in from reference TRBV9 and TRBJ2-2): DSGVTQTPKHLITATGQRVTLRCSPRSGDLSVYWYQQSLDQGLQFLIQYYNGEERAKGNILERFSAQQFPDLHSELNLSSLELGDSALYFCASSPQRPYTGELFFGEGSRLTVL.

CDR3 sequence (DNA): TGTGCCAGCAGCTCCGCCCGCCAGAGCACAGATACGCAGTATTTT. Encoded protein: CASSSARQSTDTQYF. The chain combines TRBV7-2 with TRBJ2-3; unclear D gene. V dropped 4 bases and J dropped 0 bases, with 11 bases sitting between them. CDR1 is SGHTA, CDR2 FQGNSA, per germline. The length of the CDR3 is 15 residues. The full variable domain, with the rest looked up from reference TRBV7-2 and TRBJ2-3, is GAGVSQSPSNKVTEKGKDVELRCDPISGHTALYWYRQSLGQGLEFLIYFQGNSAPDKSGLPSDRFSAERTGGSVSTLTIQRTQQEDSAVYLCASSSARQSTDTQYFGPGTRLTVL.